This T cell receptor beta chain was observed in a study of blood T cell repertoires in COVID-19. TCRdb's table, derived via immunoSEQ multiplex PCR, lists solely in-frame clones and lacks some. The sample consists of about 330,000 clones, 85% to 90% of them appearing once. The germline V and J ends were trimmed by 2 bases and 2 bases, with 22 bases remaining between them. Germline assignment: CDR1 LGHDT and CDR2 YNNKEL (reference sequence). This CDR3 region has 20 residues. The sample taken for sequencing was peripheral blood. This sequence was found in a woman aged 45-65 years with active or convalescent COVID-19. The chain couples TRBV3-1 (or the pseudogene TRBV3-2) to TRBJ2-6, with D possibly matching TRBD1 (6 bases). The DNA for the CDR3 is TGTGCCAGCAGCCAAAGGTTCAGGGGCCTAACCCCACCTGGGGCCAACGTCCTGACTTTC. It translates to CASSQRFRGLTPPGANVLTF.